This passage covers 11 T cell receptor beta chains from one sample sequenced in a study of identical twins. TCRdb recomputed calls from the 5' RACE reads with MiXCR, one row per CDR3 protein. This repertoire shows about 690,000 distinct CDR3 sequences, roughly 6.2% found once; its top ten account for 1.5% to 2%. The material sequenced was naive T cells sorted from blood. Source of these receptors: a man in his late teens or twenties in good health.

This clonotype was detected ten times or more. The chain links TRBV5-1 to TRBJ2-5; no definite D call. This CDR3 comprises 15 residues. Trimming cost V 2 bases and J 0 bases, with 11 bases left between them. In germline, CDR1 is SGHRS, CDR2 YFSETQ. DNA of the CDR3: TGCGCCAGCAGCTTTGGTGGGATGTACCAAGAGACCCAGTACTTC. This gives the protein CASSFGGMYQETQYF.

In DNA form, the CDR3 reads TGTGCCACCAGCAGAGATTGGGTTCTAGCGGATCGCTCCTACAATGAGCAGTTCTTC. Encoded protein: CATSRDWVLADRSYNEQFF. The chain couples TRBV15 to TRBJ2-1; 7 bases match TRBD2. V lost 0 bases, J lost 0 bases, and 11 bases stayed unmatched. Looked up from germline, CDR1 is LNHNV and CDR2 is YYDKDF (reference sequence). The CDR3 covers 19 residues. Combining the CDR3 with reference TRBV15 and TRBJ2-1 gives the whole variable domain DAMVIQNPRYQVTQFGKPVTLSCSQTLNHNVMYWYQQKSSQAPKLLFHYYDKDFNNEADTPDNFQSRRPNTSFCFLDIRSPGLGDTAMYLCATSRDWVLADRSYNEQFFGPGTRLTVL.

This chain joins TRBV3-1 and TRBJ2-1; 9 bases agree with TRBD2. Germline lookup yields CDR1 LGHDT and CDR2 YNNKEL (reference sequence). J gave up 7 bases and V 0 bases, and 10 bases lay outside the gene matches. The CDR3 extends over 17 amino acids. CDR3 residues: CASSQDIAGGPRNEQFF. The CDR3 nucleotides are TGTGCCAGCAGCCAAGATATCGCGGGAGGGCCGCGTAATGAGCAGTTCTTC.

The sample holds many counts of this clonotype. The V gene is TRBV20-1, the J gene TRBJ2-7, with TRBD1 as a possible D gene (5 bases). The germline V and J ends were trimmed by 1 base and 5 bases, with 15 bases remaining between them. CDR1 and CDR2 (germline): DFQATT, SNEGSKA (reference sequence). The CDR3 extends over 14 amino acids. The CDR3 sequence: CSARGAGLTHEQYF. CDR3 nucleotide sequence: TGCAGTGCTAGAGGGGCAGGGTTAACGCACGAGCAGTACTTC.

The rearrangement links TRBV7-9 to TRBJ2-3, with TRBD2 identical over 13 bases. This CDR3 has 17 amino acids. Germline V gene sequence: CDR1 SEHNR, CDR2 FQNEAQ (reference sequence). Losses at the gene ends were 10 bases for V and 8 bases for J; bases not matched to a gene: 18. In DNA, the CDR3 is TGTGCCACCCAGTACCTCCTTCCCGGGACTAGCGGGATTACGCAGTATTTT. Protein sequence: CATQYLLPGTSGITQYF.

This clonotype has a count of ten or more. V is TRBV6-2 or TRBV6-3 and J is TRBJ2-5; D is unclear. V lost 3 bases, J lost 1 base, and 6 bases lay in between. Germline CDR1 reads MNHEY; CDR2 reads SVGEGT. The CDR3 contains 13 residues. In DNA form, the CDR3 reads TGTGCCAGCAGTTATCTGGGCCAAGAGACCCAGTACTTC. Amino acid sequence: CASSYLGQETQYF.

The sample holds many counts of this clonotype. The chain is built from TRBV12-3 or TRBV12-4 and TRBJ2-3; D is unclear. Trimming took off 2 bases at V and 4 bases at J, with 4 bases between the two ends. The CDR3 has 12 residues. CDR3 sequence: CASSLYSDTQYF. As DNA, the CDR3 is TGTGCCAGCAGTTTATACTCAGATACGCAGTATTTT.

This clonotype was seen a few times. This sequence joins TRBV27 and TRBJ2-1; weak D call: TRBD2 (7 bases). The CDR3 totals 14 residues. Germline CDR1 and CDR2: MNHEY and SMNVEV (reference sequence). Trimming stripped 5 bases from V and 9 bases from J, with 17 bases between. The CDR3 region is CASSRGGGWSEQFF. The CDR3, as DNA: TGTGCCAGCAGTCGAGGGGGGGGCTGGAGTGAGCAGTTCTTC.

This clonotype was seen ten or more times. The V call is TRBV27, the J call TRBJ2-7; TRBD2 might be the D (6 bases). This CDR3 spans 12 amino acids. CDR1 is MNHEY and CDR2 is SMNVEV in the germline V gene (reference sequence). Between the trimmed V and J ends, which lost 1 base and 6 bases, there was a span of 7 bases. The CDR3 spells CASSLYGGEQYF. CDR3 in DNA: TGTGCCAGCAGTTTATACGGGGGCGAGCAGTACTTC.

This rearrangement joins TRBV29-1 to TRBJ2-1; 15 bases fit TRBD2. Germline V CDR1 and CDR2: SQVTM, ANQGSEA. Trimming took 6 bases from V and 9 from J; bases not matched to a gene: 9. The CDR3 length is 15 residues. CDR3 nucleotide sequence: TGCAGCGTGGCCGGGACTAGCGGGAGGATTAGTGAGCAGTTCTTC. Protein sequence: CSVAGTSGRISEQFF.

J is TRBJ2-1 and V is TRBV30; D perhaps matches TRBD2 (6 bases). V lost 4 bases and J 10 bases, leaving 20 bases between the germline ends. The CDR3 covers 14 residues. The germline V gene encodes CDR1 GTSNPN and CDR2 SVGIG (reference sequence). The CDR3 DNA is TGTGCCTGGACGCGCCTAGCGCGACAAAAAGAGCAGTTCTTC. Translation gives CAWTRLARQKEQFF.